A selection of T cell receptor beta chains follows, all from one sample in a study of blood T cell repertoires in COVID-19. Assay: immunoSEQ multiplex PCR; the TCRdb copy retains only in-frame clones and omits some. The data contain about 380,000 clones, 88% of them singletons. What was sequenced was PBMCs or T cells enriched from blood (not recorded which). All receptors come from a woman aged 18-35 years who had recovered from COVID-19. Both conserved end residues are part of each CDR3. The order of the fields is D gene, CDR3 length, J gene, clone size, V gene, CDR3 DNA, CDR3 protein. The D gene is left open where the match is weak. Clone size is stated in some rows and not others, as once, few, many or a class when expanded.

>NA|14|TRBJ2-2|NA|TRBV9
TGTGCCAGCAGCTCCCGACGGGTCCCCGGGGAGCTGTTTTTT
CASSSRRVPGELFF
>NA|18|TRBJ1-5|NA|TRBV28
TGTGCCAGCAGTCCGACCTCCATCTACAGGGCTGGAAATCAGCCCCAGCATTTT
CASSPTSIYRAGNQPQHF
>TRBD1|15|TRBJ1-2|NA|TRBV27
TGTGCCAGCAGTCCTACGGGGCGGACAGGGGGCGGCTACACCTTC
CASSPTGRTGGGYTF
>NA|17|TRBJ1-2|NA|TRBV18
TGTGCCAGCTCTCTCGCGGACCCGGGACAAGTTTTCTATGGCTACACCTTC
CASSLADPGQVFYGYTF
>NA|15|TRBJ2-1|NA|TRBV5-6
TGTGCCAGCAGCCCCCGGACAGCCGCCTACAATGAGCAGTTCTTC
CASSPRTAAYNEQFF
>TRBD2|15|TRBJ2-2|NA|TRBV10-3
TGTGCCATCAGCAGGCTAGCGGGGGACACCGGGGAGCTGTTTTTT
CAISRLAGDTGELFF
>TRBD1|15|TRBJ2-7|NA|TRBV11-2
TGTGCCAGCAGATCTACAGGGGGGAAGCAGTACGAGCAGTACTTC
CASRSTGGKQYEQYF
>TRBD1|15|TRBJ1-1|once|TRBV6-5
TGTGCCAGCAGCGGGACAGGGGGCGTAAACACTGAAGCTTTCTTT
CASSGTGGVNTEAFF
>NA|18|TRBJ1-5|NA|TRBV9
TGTGCCAGCACCGTAATGTGTTTGGGGGCAGCGGGCAATCAGCCCCAGCATTTT
CASTVMCLGAAGNQPQHF
>NA|13|TRBJ1-2|few|TRBV30
TGTGCCTCCGGACAGAGAGCTAACTATGGCTACACCTTC
CASGQRANYGYTF
>NA|14|TRBJ1-5|NA|TRBV2
TGTGCCAGCAGTTCACATGACTGGGATCAGCCCCAGCATTTT
CASSSHDWDQPQHF
>NA|17|TRBJ2-7|NA|TRBV7-2
TGTGCCAGCAGACCCCCGAGTGGTGCGCCAGGCTCCTACGAGCAGTACTTC
CASRPPSGAPGSYEQYF
>TRBD1|16|TRBJ1-5|NA|TRBV3-1/TRBV3-2
TGTGCCAGCAGCCAAGTGCCAAACAGGGGGAATCAGCCCCAGCATTTT
CASSQVPNRGNQPQHF
>TRBD2|14|TRBJ2-7|NA|TRBV12-5
TGTGCTAGTGGTTCCCGCGGGGGGGCCTACGAGCAGTACTTC
CASGSRGGAYEQYF
>NA|15|TRBJ1-5|NA|TRBV18
TGTGCCAGCTCACAGCTGGGACTTAGCAATCAGCCCCAGCATTTT
CASSQLGLSNQPQHF